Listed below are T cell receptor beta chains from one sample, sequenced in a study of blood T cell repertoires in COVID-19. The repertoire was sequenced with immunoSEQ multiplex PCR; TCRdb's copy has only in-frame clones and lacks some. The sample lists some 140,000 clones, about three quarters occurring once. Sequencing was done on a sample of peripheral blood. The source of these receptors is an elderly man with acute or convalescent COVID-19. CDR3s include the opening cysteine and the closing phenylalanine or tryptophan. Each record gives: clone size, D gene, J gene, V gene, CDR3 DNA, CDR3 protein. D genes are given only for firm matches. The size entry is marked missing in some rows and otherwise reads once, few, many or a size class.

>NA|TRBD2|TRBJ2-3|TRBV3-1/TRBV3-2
TGTGCCAGCAGCCAAGAATCGCTAGCGGGGCCAGATACGCAGTATTTT
CASSQESLAGPDTQYF
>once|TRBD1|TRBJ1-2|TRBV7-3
TGTGCCAGCAGCCCGTCGCAGGGGGCGGTTGGCTACACCTTC
CASSPSQGAVGYTF
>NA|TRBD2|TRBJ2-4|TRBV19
TGTGCCAGTAGTATCCTAGCGGGGGCCAGAAACATTCAGTACTTC
CASSILAGARNIQYF
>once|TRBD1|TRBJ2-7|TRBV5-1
TGCGCCAGCAGCCCCACAGGGGCTCCACTGGAGCAGTACTTC
CASSPTGAPLEQYF
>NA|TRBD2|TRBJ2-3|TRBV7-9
TGTGCCAGCAGCTCTGGGACTAGCGGGGGAAACACAGATACGCAGTATTTT
CASSSGTSGGNTDTQYF
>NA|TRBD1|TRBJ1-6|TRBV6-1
TGTGCCAGCAGTGAAGGAGTCCTTGCCAGGGGGCGCAATAATTCACCCCTCCACTTT
CASSEGVLARGRNNSPLHF
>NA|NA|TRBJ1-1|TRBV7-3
TGTGCCAGCAGCTTAGCCCCCGGGCAGGGAAAGGCTGAAGCTTTCTTT
CASSLAPGQGKAEAFF
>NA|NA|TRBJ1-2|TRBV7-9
TGTGCCAGCAGCTTCGGACAGTCGTATGGCTACACCTTC
CASSFGQSYGYTF
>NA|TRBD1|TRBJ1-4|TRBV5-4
TGTGCCAGCAGCTTGGGACAGGGGGCGCGTGAAAAACTGTTTTTT
CASSLGQGAREKLFF
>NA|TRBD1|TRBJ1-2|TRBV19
TGTGCCAGTAGTAAACCCACAGGGGCTAACTATGGCTACACCTTC
CASSKPTGANYGYTF
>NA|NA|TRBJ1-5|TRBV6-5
TGTGCCAGCCGCTCCCAGTACAATAGCAATCAGCCCCAGCATTTT
CASRSQYNSNQPQHF
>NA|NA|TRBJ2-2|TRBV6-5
TGTGCCCTACAGGGGGGGGCCGGGGAGCTGTTTTTT
CALQGGAGELFF
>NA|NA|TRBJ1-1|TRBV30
TGTGCCTGGAGTTTCACACAGAACTCTGAAGCTTTCTTT
CAWSFTQNSEAFF
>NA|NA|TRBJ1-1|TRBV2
TGTGCCAGCAGTGTATCCCCGGGACAGAACACTGAAGCTTTCTTT
CASSVSPGQNTEAFF
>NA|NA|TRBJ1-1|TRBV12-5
TGTGCTAGTGGCCATAACACTGAAGCTTTCTTT
CASGHNTEAFF
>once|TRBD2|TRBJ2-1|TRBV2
TGTGCCAGCATTGAGCGGGGGACGGGGAATGAGCAGTTCTTC
CASIERGTGNEQFF
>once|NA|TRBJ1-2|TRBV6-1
TGTGCCAGCAGTGAAACGCGGGCCTATGGCTACACCTTC
CASSETRAYGYTF
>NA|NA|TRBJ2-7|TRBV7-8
TGTGCCAGCAGCTTAGGGGGTGTCGGGGTATCCTACGAGCAGTACTTC
CASSLGGVGVSYEQYF
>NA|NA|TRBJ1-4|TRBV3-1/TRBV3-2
TGTGCCAGCAGCATTCGGGCAACTAATGAAAAACTGTTTTTT
CASSIRATNEKLFF
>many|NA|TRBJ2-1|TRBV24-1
TGTGCCACCAGTGATTTGACGGGTCGGATCGATGAGCAGTTCTTC
CATSDLTGRIDEQFF
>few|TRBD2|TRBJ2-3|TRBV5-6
TGTGCCAGCAGCTTGTCAGCGGGGTTCACAGATACGCAGTATTTT
CASSLSAGFTDTQYF
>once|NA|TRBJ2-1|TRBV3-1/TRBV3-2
TGTGCCAGCAGTAAGTGGGCGGGTGAGCAGTTCTTC
CASSKWAGEQFF
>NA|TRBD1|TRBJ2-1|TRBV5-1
TGCGCCAGCAGCTCTGGGGACAGTTACTACAATGAGCAGTTCTTC
CASSSGDSYYNEQFF
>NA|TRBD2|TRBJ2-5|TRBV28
TGTGCCAGCAGCACGACTAGCGGGAGGTACCAAGAGACCCAGTACTTC
CASSTTSGRYQETQYF
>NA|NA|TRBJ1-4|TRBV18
TGTGCCAGCTCACCAAGCAGGGAAATTGTTGAAAAACTGTTTTTT
CASSPSREIVEKLFF
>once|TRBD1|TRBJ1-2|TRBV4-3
TGCGCCAGCAGCCAAGGTCGGGACAGGGGCTACACCTTC
CASSQGRDRGYTF
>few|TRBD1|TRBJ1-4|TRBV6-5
TGTGCCAGCAGGGGGACAGGGAATGGCGAAAAACTGTTTTTT
CASRGTGNGEKLFF
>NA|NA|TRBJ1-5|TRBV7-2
TGTGCCAGCAGCTTAGAAGGGGGGGCGGTTTTTGGGCAGCCCCAGCATTTT
CASSLEGGAVFGQPQHF
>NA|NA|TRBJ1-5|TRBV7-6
TGTGCCAGCAGCTTATACGAGGCGGACAATCAGCCCCAGCATTTT
CASSLYEADNQPQHF
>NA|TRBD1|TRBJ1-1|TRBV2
TGTGCCAGCAAAGACAGGGGGCACACTGAAGCTTTCTTT
CASKDRGHTEAFF
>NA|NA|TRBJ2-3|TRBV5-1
TGCGCCAGCAGCTCACTGACAACAGATACGCAGTATTTT
CASSSLTTDTQYF
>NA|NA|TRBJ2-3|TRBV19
TGTGCCAGTAGTATCCAAGGACACAGCACAGATACGCAGTATTTT
CASSIQGHSTDTQYF
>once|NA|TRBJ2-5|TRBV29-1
TGCAGCGTACCAGACCAAGAGACCCAGTACTTC
CSVPDQETQYF
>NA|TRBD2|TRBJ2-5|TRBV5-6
TGTGCCAGCATCCGTGGGGGGGAAGAGACCCAGTACTTC
CASIRGGEETQYF
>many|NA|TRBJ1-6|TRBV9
TGTGCCAGCAGCGTAGCAGCGACAGATTCACCCCTCCACTTT
CASSVAATDSPLHF
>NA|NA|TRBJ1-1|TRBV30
TGTGCCTGGAGTGTACCAGCCCGGGTTGTGGCTTTCTTT
CAWSVPARVVAFF
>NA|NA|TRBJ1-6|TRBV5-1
TGCGCCAGCAGCCCTGCGGGGGAACCCCTCCACTTT
CASSPAGEPLHF
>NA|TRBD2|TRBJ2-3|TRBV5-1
TGCGCCAGCAGCGGGGCCGGGGCCGGGGGGTCAGATACGCAGTATTTT
CASSGAGAGGSDTQYF
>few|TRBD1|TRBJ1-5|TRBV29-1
TGCAGCGTTATCCCCGGGGCAGGGGGGTCTAATAGCAATCAGCCCCAGCATTTT
CSVIPGAGGSNSNQPQHF
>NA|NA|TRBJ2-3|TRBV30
TGTGCCTGGAGCCCGGGGTCCGGCACAGATACGCAGTATTTT
CAWSPGSGTDTQYF
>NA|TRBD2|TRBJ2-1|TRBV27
TGTGCCAGCAGGTTCTTAAGCGGGGGGCCGTACAATGAGCAGTTCTTC
CASRFLSGGPYNEQFF
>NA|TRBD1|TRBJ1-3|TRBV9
TGTGCCAGCAGCGTGAGCTGGGACAGCGTAAGCTCTGGAAACACCATATATTTT
CASSVSWDSVSSGNTIYF
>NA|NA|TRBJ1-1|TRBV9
TGTGCCAGCAGCGTAGAGCCGGACACTGAAGCTTTCTTT
CASSVEPDTEAFF
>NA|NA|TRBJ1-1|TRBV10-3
TGTGCCATCAGTTCCGACACTGAAGCTTTCTTT
CAISSDTEAFF
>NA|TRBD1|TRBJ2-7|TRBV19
TGTGCCAGTAGTACGCTCAGGACAGGGTGGGCCTACGAGCAGTACTTC
CASSTLRTGWAYEQYF
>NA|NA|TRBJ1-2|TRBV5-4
TGTGCCAGCAGCCCCCCAAGTGGGGGCATTCGGGGCTACACCTTC
CASSPPSGGIRGYTF
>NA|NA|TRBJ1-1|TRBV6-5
TGTGCCAGCAGTTGGGGGCAAAACACTGAAGCTTTCTTT
CASSWGQNTEAFF
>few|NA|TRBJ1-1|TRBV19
TGTGCCAGTAGTATATCGGGGAACACTGAAGCTTTCTTT
CASSISGNTEAFF
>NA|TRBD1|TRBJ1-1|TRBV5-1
TGCGCCAGCAGCTTCCGACAGGGCGGCACTGAAGCTTTCTTT
CASSFRQGGTEAFF
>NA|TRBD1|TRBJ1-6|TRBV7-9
TGTGCCAGCAGCTTGACAGGGGTAGAGAATTCACCCCTCCACTTT
CASSLTGVENSPLHF